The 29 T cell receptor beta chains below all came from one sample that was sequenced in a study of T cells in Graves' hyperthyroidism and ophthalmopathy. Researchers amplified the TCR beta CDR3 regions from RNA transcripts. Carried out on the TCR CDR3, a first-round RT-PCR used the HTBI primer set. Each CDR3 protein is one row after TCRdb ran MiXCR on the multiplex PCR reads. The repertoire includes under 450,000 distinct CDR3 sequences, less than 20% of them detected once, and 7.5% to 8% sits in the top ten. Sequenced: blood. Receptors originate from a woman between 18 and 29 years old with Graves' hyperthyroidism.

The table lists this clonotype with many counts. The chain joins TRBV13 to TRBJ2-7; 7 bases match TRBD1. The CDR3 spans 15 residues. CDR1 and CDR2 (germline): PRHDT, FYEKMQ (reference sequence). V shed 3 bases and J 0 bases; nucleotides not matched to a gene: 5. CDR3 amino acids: CASSFEGASSYEQYF. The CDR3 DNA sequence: TGTGCCAGCAGCTTTGAGGGGGCTAGCTCCTACGAGCAGTACTTC.

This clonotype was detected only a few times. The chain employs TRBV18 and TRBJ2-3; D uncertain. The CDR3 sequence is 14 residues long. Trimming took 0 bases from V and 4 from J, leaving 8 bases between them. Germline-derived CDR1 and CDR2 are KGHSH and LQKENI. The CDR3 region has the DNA TGTGCCAGCTCACCACCGTATACAGCAGATACGCAGTATTTT. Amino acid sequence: CASSPPYTADTQYF. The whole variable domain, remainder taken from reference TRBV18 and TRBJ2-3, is NAGVMQNPRHLVRRRGQEARLRCSPMKGHSHVYWYRQLPEEGLKFMVYLQKENIIDESGMPKERFSAEFPKEGPSILRIQQVVRGDSAAYFCASSPPYTADTQYFGPGTRLTVL.

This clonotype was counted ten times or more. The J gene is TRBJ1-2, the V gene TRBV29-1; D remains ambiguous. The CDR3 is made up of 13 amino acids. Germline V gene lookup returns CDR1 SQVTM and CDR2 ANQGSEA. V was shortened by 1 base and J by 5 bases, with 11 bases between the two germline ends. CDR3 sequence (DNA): TGCAGCGTTGAAGTACAGAGACGGTATGGCTACACCTTC. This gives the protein CSVEVQRRYGYTF.

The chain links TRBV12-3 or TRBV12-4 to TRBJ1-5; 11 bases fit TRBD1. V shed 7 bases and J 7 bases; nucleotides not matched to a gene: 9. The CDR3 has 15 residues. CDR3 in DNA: TGTGCCAGCACCCCTTGGGACAGGGGGAGGCAGCCCCAGCATTTT. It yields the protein CASTPWDRGRQPQHF.

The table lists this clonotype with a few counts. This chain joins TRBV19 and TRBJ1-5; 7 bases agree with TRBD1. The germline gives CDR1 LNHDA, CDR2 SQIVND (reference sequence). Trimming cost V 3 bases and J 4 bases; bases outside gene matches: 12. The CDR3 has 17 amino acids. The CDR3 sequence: CASSMYRGQVENQPQHF. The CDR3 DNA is TGTGCCAGTAGTATGTACAGGGGCCAGGTGGAGAATCAGCCCCAGCATTTT.

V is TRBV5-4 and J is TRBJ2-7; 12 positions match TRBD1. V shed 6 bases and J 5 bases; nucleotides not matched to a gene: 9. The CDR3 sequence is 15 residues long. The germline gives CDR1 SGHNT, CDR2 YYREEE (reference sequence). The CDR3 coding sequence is TGTGCCAGCATACAGGGGGGGACAGGGGGCCACGAGCAGTACTTC. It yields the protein CASIQGGTGGHEQYF.

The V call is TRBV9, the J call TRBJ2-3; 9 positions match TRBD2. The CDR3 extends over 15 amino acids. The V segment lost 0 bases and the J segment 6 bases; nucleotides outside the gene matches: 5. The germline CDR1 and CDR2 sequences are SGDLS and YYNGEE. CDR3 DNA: TGTGCCAGCAGCGTAGCTCTAGCGGGGACGGATACGCAGTATTTT. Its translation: CASSVALAGTDTQYF.

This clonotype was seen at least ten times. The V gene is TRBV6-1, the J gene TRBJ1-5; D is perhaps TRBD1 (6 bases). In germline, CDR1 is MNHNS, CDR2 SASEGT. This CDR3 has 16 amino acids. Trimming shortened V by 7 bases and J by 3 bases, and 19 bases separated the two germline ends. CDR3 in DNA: TGTGCCAGCAACTCAAAGAGGGGGGGTTTCAATCAGCCCCAGCATTTT. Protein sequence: CASNSKRGGFNQPQHF.

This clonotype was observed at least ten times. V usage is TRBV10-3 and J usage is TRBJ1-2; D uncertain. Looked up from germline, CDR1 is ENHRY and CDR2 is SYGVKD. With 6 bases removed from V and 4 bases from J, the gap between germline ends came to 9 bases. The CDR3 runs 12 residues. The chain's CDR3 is CAIRRVAYGYTF. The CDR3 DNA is TGTGCCATCAGGCGGGTAGCCTATGGCTACACCTTC.

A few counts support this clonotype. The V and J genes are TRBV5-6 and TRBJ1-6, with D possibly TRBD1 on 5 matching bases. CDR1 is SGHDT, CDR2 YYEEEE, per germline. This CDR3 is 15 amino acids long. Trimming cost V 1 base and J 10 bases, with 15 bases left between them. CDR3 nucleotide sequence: TGTGCCAGCAGCTTGAAATGGGACTTTGGATCACCCCTCCACTTT. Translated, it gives CASSLKWDFGSPLHF.

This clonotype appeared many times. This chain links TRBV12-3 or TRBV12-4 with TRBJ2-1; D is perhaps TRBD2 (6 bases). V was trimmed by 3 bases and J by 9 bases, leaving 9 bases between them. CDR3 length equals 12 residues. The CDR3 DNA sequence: TGTGCCAGCAGTTTCGGGGGTGGTGAGCAGTTCTTC. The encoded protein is CASSFGGGEQFF.

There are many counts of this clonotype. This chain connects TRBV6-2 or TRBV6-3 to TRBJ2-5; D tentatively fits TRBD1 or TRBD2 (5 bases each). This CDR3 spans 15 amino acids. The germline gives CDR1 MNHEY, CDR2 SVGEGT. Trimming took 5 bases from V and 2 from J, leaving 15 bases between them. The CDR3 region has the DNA TGTGCCAGCAGTCCTGCCGGGACGCCGCAAGAGACCCAGTACTTC. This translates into CASSPAGTPQETQYF.

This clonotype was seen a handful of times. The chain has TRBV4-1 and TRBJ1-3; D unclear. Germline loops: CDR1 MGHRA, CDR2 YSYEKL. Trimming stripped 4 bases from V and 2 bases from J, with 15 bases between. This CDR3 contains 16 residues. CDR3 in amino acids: CASSPGRVIPGNTIYF. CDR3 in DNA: TGCGCCAGCAGCCCGGGGAGGGTAATCCCTGGAAACACCATATATTTT.

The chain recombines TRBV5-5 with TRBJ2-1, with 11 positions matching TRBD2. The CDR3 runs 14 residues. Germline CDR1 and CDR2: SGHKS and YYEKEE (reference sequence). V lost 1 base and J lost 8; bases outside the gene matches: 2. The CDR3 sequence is CASSLSSGGDEQFF. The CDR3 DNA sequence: TGTGCCAGCAGCTTGAGTAGCGGGGGGGATGAGCAGTTCTTC.

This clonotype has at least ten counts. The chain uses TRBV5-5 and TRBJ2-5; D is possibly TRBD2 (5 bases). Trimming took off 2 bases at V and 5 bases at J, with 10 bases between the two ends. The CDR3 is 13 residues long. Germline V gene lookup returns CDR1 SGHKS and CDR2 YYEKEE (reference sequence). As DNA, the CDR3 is TGTGCCAGCAGCTTTTCGCGGGCGGAGACCCAGTACTTC. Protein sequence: CASSFSRAETQYF.

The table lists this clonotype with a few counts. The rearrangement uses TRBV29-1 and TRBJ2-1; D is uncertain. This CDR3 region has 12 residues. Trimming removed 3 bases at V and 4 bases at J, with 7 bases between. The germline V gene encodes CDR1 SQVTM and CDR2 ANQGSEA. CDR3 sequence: CSVEGGYNEQFF. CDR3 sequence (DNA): TGCAGCGTTGAGGGTGGTTACAATGAGCAGTTCTTC.

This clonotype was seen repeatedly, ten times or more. CDR3 residues: CASSLRAWNTEAFF. CDR3 in DNA: TGTGCCAGCAGCCTCAGGGCGTGGAACACTGAAGCTTTCTTT. This chain links TRBV11-1 with TRBJ1-1; a weak D match, TRBD1 (5 bases). V was trimmed by 5 bases and J by 1 base, leaving 11 bases between them. This CDR3 contains 14 residues. Germline-derived CDR1 and CDR2 are SGHAT and FQDESV (reference sequence).

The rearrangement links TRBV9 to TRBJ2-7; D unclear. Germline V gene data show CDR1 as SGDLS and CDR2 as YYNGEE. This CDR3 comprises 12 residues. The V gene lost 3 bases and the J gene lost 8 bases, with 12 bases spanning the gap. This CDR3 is CASSADEGKQYF. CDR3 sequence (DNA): TGTGCCAGCAGCGCGGATGAAGGGAAGCAGTACTTC.

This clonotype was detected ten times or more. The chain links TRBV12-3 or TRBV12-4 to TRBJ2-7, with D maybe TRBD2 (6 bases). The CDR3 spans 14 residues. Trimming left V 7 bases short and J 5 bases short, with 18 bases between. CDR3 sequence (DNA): TGTGCCAGCACCGACGCCGGGACTCAAAACGAGCAGTACTTC. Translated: CASTDAGTQNEQYF.

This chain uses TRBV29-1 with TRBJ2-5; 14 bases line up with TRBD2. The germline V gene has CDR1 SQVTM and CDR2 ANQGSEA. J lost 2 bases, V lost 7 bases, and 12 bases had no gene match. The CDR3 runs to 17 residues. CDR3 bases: TGCAGCGGCCGTAATCCGGGACTAGCGGGGGTACAAGAGACCCAGTACTTC. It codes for CSGRNPGLAGVQETQYF.

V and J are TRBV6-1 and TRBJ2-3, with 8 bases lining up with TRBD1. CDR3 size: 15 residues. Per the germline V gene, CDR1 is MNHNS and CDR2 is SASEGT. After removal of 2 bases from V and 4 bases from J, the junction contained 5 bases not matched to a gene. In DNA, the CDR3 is TGTGCCAGCAGTGAAAGGACAGGGTGGTCAGATACGCAGTATTTT. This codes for CASSERTGWSDTQYF.

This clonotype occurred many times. This CDR3 reads CASSQLRRGVGSGYTF. Written as DNA, the CDR3 is TGTGCCAGCAGCCAACTTCGACGAGGCGTAGGAAGTGGCTACACCTTC. V gene TRBV14 combines with J gene TRBJ1-2; no reliable D call. This CDR3 is built from 16 residues. The V gene's germline CDR1 is SGHDN and CDR2 FVKESK. V lost 2 bases, J lost 7 bases, and 20 bases lay in between.

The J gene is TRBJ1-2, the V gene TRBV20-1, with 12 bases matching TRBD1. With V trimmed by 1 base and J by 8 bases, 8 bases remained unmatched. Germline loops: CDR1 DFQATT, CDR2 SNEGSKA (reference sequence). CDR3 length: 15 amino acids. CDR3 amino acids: CSARVPGQGALGYTF. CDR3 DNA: TGCAGTGCTAGAGTACCGGGACAGGGGGCGCTGGGCTACACCTTC.

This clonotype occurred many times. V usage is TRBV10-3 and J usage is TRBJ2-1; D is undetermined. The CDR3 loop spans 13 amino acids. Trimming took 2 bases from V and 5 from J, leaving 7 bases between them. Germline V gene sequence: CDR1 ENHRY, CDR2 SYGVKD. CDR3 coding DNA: TGTGCCATCAGTGAGATCCGGGACAATGAGCAGTTCTTC. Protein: CAISEIRDNEQFF.

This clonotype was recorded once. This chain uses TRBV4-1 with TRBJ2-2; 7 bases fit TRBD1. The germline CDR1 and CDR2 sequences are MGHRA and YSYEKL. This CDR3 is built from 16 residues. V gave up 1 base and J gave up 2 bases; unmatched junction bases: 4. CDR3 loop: CASSQGTGFNTGELFF. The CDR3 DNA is TGCGCCAGCAGCCAAGGGACAGGATTTAACACCGGGGAGCTGTTTTTT.

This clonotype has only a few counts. CDR3 loop: CASSQNREAYNEQFF. In DNA, the CDR3 is TGCGCCAGCAGCCAAAACAGGGAGGCCTACAATGAGCAGTTCTTC. This rearrangement joins TRBV4-1 to TRBJ2-1, with D perhaps matching TRBD1 or TRBD2 (6 bases each). The germline gives CDR1 MGHRA, CDR2 YSYEKL. This CDR3 has 15 amino acids. The ends were cut back, 2 bases at V and 2 bases at J, with 10 bases in the middle.

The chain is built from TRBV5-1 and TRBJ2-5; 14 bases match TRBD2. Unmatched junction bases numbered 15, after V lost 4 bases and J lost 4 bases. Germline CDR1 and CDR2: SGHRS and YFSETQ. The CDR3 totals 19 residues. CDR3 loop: CASSPMTSGGAVVGETQYF. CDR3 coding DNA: TGCGCCAGCAGCCCTATGACTAGCGGGGGGGCCGTAGTAGGAGAGACCCAGTACTTC.

The CDR3 DNA sequence: TGTGCCAGCAGTCCTAGCCCCGGACTAGCGGGGGCGGATTCCTACAATGAGCAGTTCTTC. Residues: CASSPSPGLAGADSYNEQFF. The chain couples TRBV28 to TRBJ2-1; TRBD2 agrees at 13 bases. Germline V gene sequence: CDR1 MDHEN, CDR2 SYDVKM. The CDR3 extends over 20 amino acids. Trimming at V came to 5 bases and at J to 1 base, leaving 14 bases not matched to a gene.

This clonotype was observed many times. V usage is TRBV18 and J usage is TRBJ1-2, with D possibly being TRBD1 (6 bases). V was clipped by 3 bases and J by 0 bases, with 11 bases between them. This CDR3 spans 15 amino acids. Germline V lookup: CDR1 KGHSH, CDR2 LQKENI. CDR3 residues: CASSPTGPPNYGYTF. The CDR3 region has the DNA TGTGCCAGCTCACCTACAGGGCCTCCTAACTATGGCTACACCTTC.